This is a list of T cell receptor beta chains from one sample in a study of pediatric ulcerative colitis. Sequenced by immunoSEQ multiplex PCR; TCRdb stores in-frame clones only, minus some. Of around 61,000 clones listed, about 90% are singletons. What was sequenced was blood. The receptors derive from a boy younger than 18 with severe ulcerative colitis. Both conserved end residues are part of each CDR3. The listing skips clone size in some rows; elsewhere it reads once, few, many or a size class.

14 TRBV11-3 . CASSSDGPNQPQHF
13 TRBV10-3 few CAIAGVSGNTIYF
18 TRBV4-1 . CASSQDLAGPHLTYEQYF
15 TRBV19 . CASSIGTTLQETQYF
15 TRBV29-1 . CSVEVDTTLYNEQFF
15 TRBV7-2 . CASSLAGQGSNEQFF
12 TRBV11-3 . CASSPGGLLAFF
14 TRBV29-1 . CSVEKKLATDTQYF
13 TRBV30 . CAWSGGGYEKLFF
14 TRBV5-6 . CASSQGLAGGPQYF
13 TRBV18 few CASSPGEGRGAFF
13 TRBV5-1 . CASSLLNYNEQFF
15 TRBV18 few CASSPTSGTGNTIYF
11 TRBV5-6 . CASSLSLEQFF
15 TRBV30 once CAWGTGEDDTGELFF
14 TRBV30 . CAFYLAGLSDEQFF
15 TRBV4-1 . CASSQALAGDYEQFF